A single sample is the source of the 8 T cell receptor beta chains below, sequenced in a study of shared clonotypes between healthy human individuals. Using immunoSEQ multiplex PCR, the repertoire was profiled, and TCRdb retains in-frame clones only, with some absent. The data contain roughly 680,000 clones, around 70% of them seen just once; the ten biggest clones take up approximately 1.8%. The sequencing input was memory CD4+ T cells sorted from blood. Subset noted: CD45RA-negative fraction. These TCRs come from a woman in her 30s in good health.

The V call is TRBV19, the J call TRBJ2-5; D remains unclear. The J call is doubtful: the DNA matches TRBJ2-7 better. The CDR3 has 13 residues. Germline V CDR1 and CDR2: LNHDA, SQIVND (reference sequence). The CDR3: CASSIADNYEQYF. The CDR3 DNA reads TGTGCCAGTAGTATAGCGGATAACTACGAGCAGTACTTC.

This clone has just a few counts. The CDR3 loop reads CASSEAVPAQHF. CDR3 DNA: TGTGCCAGCAGTGAAGCGGTACCAGCCCAGCATTTT. The chain joins TRBV2 to TRBJ1-5; D is undetermined. Germline V lookup: CDR1 SNHLY, CDR2 FYNNEI. The V end lost 0 bases, the J end lost 11 bases, and 8 bases lay between the germline ends. The CDR3 is made up of 12 amino acids.

This clone was detected a few times. Other DNA sequences in this specimen translate into the identical CDR3. V and J are TRBV5-1 and TRBJ2-7; 12 bases are a match to TRBD2. The germline V gene encodes CDR1 SGHRS and CDR2 YFSETQ. Losses at the gene ends were 4 bases for V and 6 bases for J; bases not matched to a gene: 5. The CDR3 runs 14 residues. CDR3 sequence (DNA): TGCGCCAGCAGCCCAGGGACTAGCGGGCTCGAGCAGTACTTC. As protein: CASSPGTSGLEQYF.

This chain links TRBV20-1 with TRBJ1-2, with 7 positions matching TRBD1. Trimming at V came to 8 bases and at J to 4 bases, leaving 4 bases not matched to a gene. The CDR3 consists of 11 residues. CDR1 and CDR2 (germline): DFQATT, SNEGSKA (reference sequence). CDR3 coding DNA: TGCAGTACGACAGGGACCTATGGCTACACCTTC. It translates to CSTTGTYGYTF.

The rearrangement joins TRBV5-5 to TRBJ1-5; a possible D gene is TRBD1 (5 bases). V was cut by 1 base and J by 4 bases, with 18 bases left in between. The CDR3 contains 17 residues. CDR1 is SGHKS and CDR2 is YYEKEE in the germline V gene (reference sequence). CDR3 sequence (DNA): TGTGCCAGCAGCTTGAAGTACAGGACGGAATCAAATCAGCCCCAGCATTTT. It codes for CASSLKYRTESNQPQHF.

This chain connects TRBV5-1 to TRBJ1-2; perhaps TRBD1 as D (5 bases). The V end lost 2 bases, the J end lost 8 bases, and 19 bases lay between the germline ends. The CDR3 totals 15 residues. The V gene's germline CDR1 is SGHRS and CDR2 YFSETQ. As DNA, the CDR3 is TGCGCCAGCAGCTTTGAGAGCTCGGGGGGAGGAGGCTACACCTTC. Its translation: CASSFESSGGGGYTF. The variable domain in full, with the rest retrieved from reference TRBV5-1 and TRBJ1-2, is KAGVTQTPRYLIKTRGQQVTLSCSPISGHRSVSWYQQTPGQGLQFLFEYFSETQRNKGNFPGRFSGRQFSNSRSEMNVSTLELGDSALYLCASSFESSGGGGYTFGSGTRLTVV.

There are many counts of this clone. This rearrangement joins TRBV19 to TRBJ1-2, with 8 nucleotides matching TRBD1. Germline CDR1 and CDR2: LNHDA and SQIVND (reference sequence). V dropped 6 bases and J dropped 7; count of bases not matched to a gene: 16. The CDR3 sequence is 16 residues long. This CDR3 is CASSPGSDRANGGYTF. CDR3 DNA sequence: TGTGCCAGTAGCCCCGGGTCGGACAGGGCGAATGGTGGCTACACCTTC.

The V gene is TRBV6-1, the J gene TRBJ1-5; D possibly corresponds to TRBD1 (5 bases). With 7 bases removed from V and 7 bases from J, the gap between germline ends came to 17 bases. Germline V gene sequence: CDR1 MNHNS, CDR2 SASEGT. This CDR3 contains 14 residues. CDR3 DNA sequence: TGTGCCAGCACCTATGAGGGGTATGGGCAGCCCCAGCATTTT. As protein: CASTYEGYGQPQHF.